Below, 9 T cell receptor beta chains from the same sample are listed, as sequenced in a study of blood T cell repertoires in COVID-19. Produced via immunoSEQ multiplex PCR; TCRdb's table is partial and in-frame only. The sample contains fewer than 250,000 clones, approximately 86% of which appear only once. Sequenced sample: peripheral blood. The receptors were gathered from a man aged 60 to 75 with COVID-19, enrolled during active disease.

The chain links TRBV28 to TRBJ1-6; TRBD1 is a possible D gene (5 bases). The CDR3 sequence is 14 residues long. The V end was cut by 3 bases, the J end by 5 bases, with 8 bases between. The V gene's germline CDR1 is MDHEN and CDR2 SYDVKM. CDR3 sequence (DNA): TGTGCCAGCAGTTTGGGGCTTAATAATTCACCCCTCCACTTT. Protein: CASSLGLNNSPLHF.

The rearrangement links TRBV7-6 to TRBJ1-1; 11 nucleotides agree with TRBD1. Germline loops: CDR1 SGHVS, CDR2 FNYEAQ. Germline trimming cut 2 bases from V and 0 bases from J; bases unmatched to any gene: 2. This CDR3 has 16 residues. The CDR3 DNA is TGTGCCAGCAGCTTACGGACAGGGGGCATGAACACTGAAGCTTTCTTT. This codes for CASSLRTGGMNTEAFF.

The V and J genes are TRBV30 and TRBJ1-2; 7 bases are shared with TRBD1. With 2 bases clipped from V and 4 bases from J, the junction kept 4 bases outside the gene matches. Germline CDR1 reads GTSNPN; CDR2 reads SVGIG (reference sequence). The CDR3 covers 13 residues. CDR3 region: CAWSQQGTYGYTF. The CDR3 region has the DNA TGTGCCTGGAGTCAACAGGGGACCTATGGCTACACCTTC.

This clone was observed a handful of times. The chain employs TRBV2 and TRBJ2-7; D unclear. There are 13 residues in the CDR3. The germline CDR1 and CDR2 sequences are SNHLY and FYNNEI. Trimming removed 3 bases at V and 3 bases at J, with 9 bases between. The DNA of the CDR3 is TGTGCCAGCAGTGAGCTAGGTGTCTACGAGCAGTACTTC. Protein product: CASSELGVYEQYF. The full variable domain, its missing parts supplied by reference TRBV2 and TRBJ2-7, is EPEVTQTPSHQVTQMGQEVILRCVPISNHLYFYWYRQILGQKVEFLVSFYNNEISEKSEIFDDQFSVERPDGSNFTLKIRSTKLEDSAMYFCASSELGVYEQYFGPGTRLTVT.

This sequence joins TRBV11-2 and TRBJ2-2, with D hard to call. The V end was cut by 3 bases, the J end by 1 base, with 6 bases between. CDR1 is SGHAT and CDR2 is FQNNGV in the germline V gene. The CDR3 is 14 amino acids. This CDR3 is CASSFAGNTGELFF. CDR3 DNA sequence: TGTGCCAGCAGCTTCGCAGGGAACACCGGGGAGCTGTTTTTT. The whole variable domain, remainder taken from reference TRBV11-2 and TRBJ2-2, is EAGVAQSPRYKIIEKRQSVAFWCNPISGHATLYWYQQILGQGPKLLIQFQNNGVVDDSQLPKDRFSAERLKGVDSTLKIQPAKLEDSAVYLCASSFAGNTGELFFGEGSRLTVL.

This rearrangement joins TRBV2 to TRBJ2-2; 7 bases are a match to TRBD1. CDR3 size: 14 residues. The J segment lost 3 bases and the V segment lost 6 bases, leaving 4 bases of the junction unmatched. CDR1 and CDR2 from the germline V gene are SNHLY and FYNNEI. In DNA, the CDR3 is TGTGCCAGCAGGTACGGGACAGACACCGGGGAGCTGTTTTTT. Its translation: CASRYGTDTGELFF.

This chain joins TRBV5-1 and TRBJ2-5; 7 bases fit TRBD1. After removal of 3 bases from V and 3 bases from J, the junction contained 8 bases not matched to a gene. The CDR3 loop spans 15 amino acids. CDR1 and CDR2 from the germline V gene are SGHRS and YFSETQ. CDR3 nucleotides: TGCGCCAGCAGCTCACAAGACAGGGACGAAGAGACCCAGTACTTC. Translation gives CASSSQDRDEETQYF.

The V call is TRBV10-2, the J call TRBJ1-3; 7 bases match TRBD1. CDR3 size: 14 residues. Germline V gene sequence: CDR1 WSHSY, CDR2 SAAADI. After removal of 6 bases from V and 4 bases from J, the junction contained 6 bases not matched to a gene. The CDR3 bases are TGCGCCAGCAGCCTAGGGACAGCCGGAAACACCATATATTTT. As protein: CASSLGTAGNTIYF.

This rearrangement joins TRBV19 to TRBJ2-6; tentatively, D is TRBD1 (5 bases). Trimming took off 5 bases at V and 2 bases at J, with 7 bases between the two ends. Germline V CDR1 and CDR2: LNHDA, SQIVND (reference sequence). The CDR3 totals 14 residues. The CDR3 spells CASSQGAGANVLTF. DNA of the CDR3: TGTGCCAGTAGTCAAGGGGCTGGGGCCAACGTCCTGACTTTC.